This is a list of T cell receptor beta chains from one sample in a study of T cells in Graves' hyperthyroidism and ophthalmopathy. Each CDR3 protein is one row after TCRdb ran MiXCR on the multiplex PCR reads. Among roughly 570,000 distinct CDR3 sequences listed, around 42% were seen once. The sample was peripheral blood or thyroid tissue (not recorded which). These receptors originate from a woman between 18 and 29 years old with Graves' hyperthyroidism. CDR3s include the opening cysteine and the closing phenylalanine or tryptophan. D genes are given only for firm matches. Some rows have no size entry. The others give once, few or many, or a class for an expanded clone.

j_call: TRBJ2-1
clone_size: .
v_call: TRBV2
cdr3_length: 14
d_call: .
cdr3_aa: CASSEAGAVDEQFF
cdr3_nt: TGTGCCAGCAGTGAAGCAGGTGCTGTCGATGAGCAGTTCTTC

j_call: TRBJ2-5
clone_size: .
v_call: TRBV12-3/TRBV12-4
cdr3_length: 16
d_call: TRBD1
cdr3_aa: CASTETGQGLAETQYF
cdr3_nt: TGTGCCAGCACCGAGACGGGACAGGGACTTGCAGAGACCCAGTACTTC

j_call: TRBJ1-1
clone_size: .
v_call: TRBV29-1
cdr3_length: 11
d_call: TRBD1
cdr3_aa: CSVSTGAEAFF
cdr3_nt: TGCAGCGTTTCGACAGGGGCTGAAGCTTTCTTT

j_call: TRBJ2-7
clone_size: many
v_call: TRBV7-9
cdr3_length: 16
d_call: .
cdr3_aa: CASSSEGTQIVNEQYF
cdr3_nt: TGTGCCAGCAGCTCCGAAGGGACCCAGATTGTGAACGAGCAGTACTTC

j_call: TRBJ2-1
clone_size: many
v_call: TRBV7-9
cdr3_length: 15
d_call: .
cdr3_aa: CALPEGGGSYNEQFF
cdr3_nt: TGTGCCTTACCCGAAGGGGGGGGGTCCTACAATGAGCAGTTCTTC

j_call: TRBJ2-7
clone_size: many
v_call: TRBV7-9
cdr3_length: 15
d_call: TRBD2
cdr3_aa: CASTQDTSGSHEQYF
cdr3_nt: TGTGCCAGCACCCAGGATACTAGCGGGAGCCACGAGCAGTACTTC

j_call: TRBJ1-1
clone_size: .
v_call: TRBV15
cdr3_length: 15
d_call: .
cdr3_aa: CATSRGKGGSTEAFF
cdr3_nt: TGTGCCACCAGCAGAGGAAAAGGCGGGAGCACTGAAGCTTTCTTT

j_call: TRBJ2-2
clone_size: .
v_call: TRBV4-1
cdr3_length: 16
d_call: .
cdr3_aa: CASSLDSVSNTGELFF
cdr3_nt: TGTGCCAGCAGTTTAGATTCAGTCTCGAACACCGGGGAGCTATTTTTT

j_call: TRBJ1-6
clone_size: many
v_call: TRBV7-2
cdr3_length: 14
d_call: .
cdr3_aa: CASSLDASFGQLHF
cdr3_nt: TGTGCCAGCAGCTTAGACGCCAGCTTCGGCCAGCTCCACTTT

j_call: TRBJ1-5
clone_size: many
v_call: TRBV11-2
cdr3_length: 13
d_call: .
cdr3_aa: CASSLGLNQPQHF
cdr3_nt: TGTGCCAGCAGCTTGGGGTTAAATCAGCCCCAGCATTTT

j_call: TRBJ1-5
clone_size: many
v_call: TRBV2
cdr3_length: 15
d_call: .
cdr3_aa: CASSETPGGDQPQHF
cdr3_nt: TGTGCCAGCAGTGAAACCCCCGGGGGCGACCAGCCCCAGCATTTT

j_call: TRBJ2-7
clone_size: many
v_call: TRBV20-1
cdr3_length: 13
d_call: TRBD1
cdr3_aa: CSASGQASYEQYF
cdr3_nt: TGCAGTGCTTCGGGACAGGCCTCCTACGAGCAGTACTTC

j_call: TRBJ1-4
clone_size: .
v_call: TRBV2
cdr3_length: 16
d_call: TRBD1
cdr3_aa: CASSVTGQAPNEKLFF
cdr3_nt: TGTGCCAGCAGCGTTACCGGACAGGCACCGAATGAAAAACTGTTTTTT

j_call: TRBJ2-2
clone_size: .
v_call: TRBV29-1
cdr3_length: 16
d_call: TRBD2
cdr3_aa: CSVGPGLAGATGELFF
cdr3_nt: TGCAGCGTTGGTCCGGGGCTAGCGGGAGCTACCGGGGAGCTGTTTTTT

j_call: TRBJ1-5
clone_size: few
v_call: TRBV30
cdr3_length: 13
d_call: TRBD1
cdr3_aa: CAWSPQGEQPQHF
cdr3_nt: TGTGCCTGGAGTCCACAGGGGGAGCAGCCCCAGCATTTT

j_call: TRBJ2-3
clone_size: .
v_call: TRBV10-3
cdr3_length: 15
d_call: TRBD2
cdr3_aa: CAISELAISTDTQYF
cdr3_nt: TGTGCCATCAGTGAACTAGCGATTAGCACAGATACGCAGTATTTT

j_call: TRBJ2-7
clone_size: few
v_call: TRBV3-1
cdr3_length: 13
d_call: .
cdr3_aa: CASSQEGQFEQYF
cdr3_nt: TGTGCCAGCAGCCAGGAAGGACAGTTCGAGCAGTACTTC

j_call: TRBJ1-4
clone_size: many
v_call: TRBV12-3/TRBV12-4
cdr3_length: 15
d_call: TRBD1
cdr3_aa: CASSTSGTGFEKLFF
cdr3_nt: TGTGCCAGCAGTACCTCCGGGACAGGGTTTGAAAAACTGTTTTTT

j_call: TRBJ1-1
clone_size: many
v_call: TRBV25-1
cdr3_length: 13
d_call: .
cdr3_aa: CASSELKNTEAFF
cdr3_nt: TGTGCCAGCAGTGAATTGAAGAACACTGAAGCTTTCTTT

j_call: TRBJ1-3
clone_size: .
v_call: TRBV10-3
cdr3_length: 12
d_call: .
cdr3_aa: CAIKTREDTIYF
cdr3_nt: TGTGCCATCAAGACCAGGGAGGACACCATATATTTT

j_call: TRBJ2-7
clone_size: .
v_call: TRBV20-1
cdr3_length: 16
d_call: .
cdr3_aa: CSASFPSGTGDYEQYF
cdr3_nt: TGCAGTGCTAGTTTTCCTAGCGGGACAGGTGACTACGAGCAGTACTTC

j_call: TRBJ2-1
clone_size: many
v_call: TRBV20-1
cdr3_length: 14
d_call: .
cdr3_aa: CSARSQSSYNEQFF
cdr3_nt: TGCAGTGCTAGAAGCCAGAGCTCCTACAATGAGCAGTTCTTC

j_call: TRBJ1-4
clone_size: many
v_call: TRBV12-3/TRBV12-4
cdr3_length: 13
d_call: .
cdr3_aa: CASSPGQNEKLFF
cdr3_nt: TGTGCCAGCAGCCCCGGGCAAAATGAAAAACTGTTTTTT

j_call: TRBJ1-2
clone_size: .
v_call: TRBV13
cdr3_length: 14
d_call: .
cdr3_aa: CASSLKGTNYGYTF
cdr3_nt: TGTGCCAGCAGTTTAAAAGGGACTAACTATGGCTACACCTTC

j_call: TRBJ2-1
clone_size: .
v_call: TRBV10-3
cdr3_length: 16
d_call: .
cdr3_aa: CAISGGDLFSYNEQFF
cdr3_nt: TGTGCCATCAGTGGGGGGGACTTATTCTCCTACAATGAGCAGTTCTTC

j_call: TRBJ1-5
clone_size: many
v_call: TRBV19
cdr3_length: 15
d_call: TRBD1
cdr3_aa: CASSIATGYPQPQHF
cdr3_nt: TGTGCCAGTAGTATAGCGACAGGGTATCCTCAGCCCCAGCATTTT

j_call: TRBJ1-1
clone_size: .
v_call: TRBV7-3
cdr3_length: 20
d_call: .
cdr3_aa: CASSLNGRFHVGAGNTEAFF
cdr3_nt: TGTGCCAGCAGCTTAAATGGCCGGTTTCATGTGGGGGCCGGGAACACTGAAGCTTTCTTT

j_call: TRBJ1-5
clone_size: many
v_call: TRBV5-4
cdr3_length: 14
d_call: TRBD1
cdr3_aa: CASSAGGGNQPQHF
cdr3_nt: TGTGCCAGCAGCGCAGGGGGCGGCAATCAGCCCCAGCATTTT

j_call: TRBJ1-5
clone_size: .
v_call: TRBV20-1
cdr3_length: 14
d_call: TRBD1
cdr3_aa: CSARDRDRGQPQHF
cdr3_nt: TGCAGTGCTAGAGATAGGGACAGGGGGCAGCCCCAGCATTTT

j_call: TRBJ2-7
clone_size: .
v_call: TRBV7-8
cdr3_length: 15
d_call: TRBD2
cdr3_aa: CASSCYSGDDYEQYF
cdr3_nt: TGTGCCAGCAGCTGCTACAGCGGGGATGACTACGAGCAGTACTTC

j_call: TRBJ1-1
clone_size: few
v_call: TRBV12-5
cdr3_length: 15
d_call: .
cdr3_aa: CASGLMKAMNTEAFF
cdr3_nt: TGTGCTAGTGGTTTGATGAAAGCGATGAACACTGAAGCTTTCTTT

j_call: TRBJ1-2
clone_size: .
v_call: TRBV20-1
cdr3_length: 12
d_call: .
cdr3_aa: CSARDGAGGCTF
cdr3_nt: TGCAGTGCTAGAGATGGGGCGGGTGGCTGCACCTTC

j_call: TRBJ2-6
clone_size: many
v_call: TRBV6-5
cdr3_length: 15
d_call: TRBD1
cdr3_aa: CASRPTGVGANVLTF
cdr3_nt: TGTGCCAGCAGGCCAACAGGGGTCGGGGCCAACGTCCTGACTTTC

j_call: TRBJ1-2
clone_size: many
v_call: TRBV2
cdr3_length: 13
d_call: .
cdr3_aa: CASSPVFNGGYTF
cdr3_nt: TGTGCCAGCAGCCCGGTATTCAACGGTGGCTACACCTTC

j_call: TRBJ1-1
clone_size: many
v_call: TRBV27
cdr3_length: 13
d_call: .
cdr3_aa: CASMDRQTLEAFF
cdr3_nt: TGTGCCAGCATGGACAGACAAACACTGGAAGCTTTCTTT

j_call: TRBJ1-2
clone_size: .
v_call: TRBV12-3/TRBV12-4
cdr3_length: 8
d_call: .
cdr3_aa: CVAGDYTF
cdr3_nt: TGTGTGGCGGGGGACTACACCTTC

j_call: TRBJ1-2
clone_size: many
v_call: TRBV11-2
cdr3_length: 12
d_call: .
cdr3_aa: CASSFLNYGYTF
cdr3_nt: TGTGCCAGCAGCTTTCTGAACTATGGCTACACCTTC

j_call: TRBJ2-7
clone_size: many
v_call: TRBV29-1
cdr3_length: 13
d_call: .
cdr3_aa: CSVVSEGGYEQYF
cdr3_nt: TGCAGCGTTGTGTCCGAGGGGGGATACGAGCAGTACTTC

j_call: TRBJ2-5
clone_size: .
v_call: TRBV2
cdr3_length: 16
d_call: .
cdr3_aa: CASSFSLTRGLGTQYF
cdr3_nt: TGTGCCAGCAGTTTTTCCTTGACAAGGGGATTGGGCACCCAGTACTTC

j_call: TRBJ1-6
clone_size: few
v_call: TRBV6-5
cdr3_length: 15
d_call: .
cdr3_aa: CASRETGDYNSPLHF
cdr3_nt: TGTGCCAGCAGGGAGACAGGAGATTATAATTCACCCCTCCACTTT

j_call: TRBJ1-4
clone_size: .
v_call: TRBV2
cdr3_length: 13
d_call: .
cdr3_aa: CASRRGYREKLFF
cdr3_nt: TGTGCCAGCAGGCGGGGGTATCGGGAAAAACTGTTTTTT

j_call: TRBJ2-5
clone_size: .
v_call: TRBV15
cdr3_length: 16
d_call: TRBD2
cdr3_aa: CATSRALAGDVKTQYF
cdr3_nt: TGTGCCACCAGCAGAGCACTAGCGGGAGATGTAAAGACCCAGTACTTC

j_call: TRBJ1-2
clone_size: many
v_call: TRBV12-3/TRBV12-4
cdr3_length: 15
d_call: .
cdr3_aa: CASSLLEQPSMGYTF
cdr3_nt: TGTGCCAGCAGTTTATTAGAACAGCCGTCTATGGGCTACACCTTC

j_call: TRBJ1-2
clone_size: .
v_call: TRBV20-1
cdr3_length: 14
d_call: .
cdr3_aa: CSAPGQAINYGYTF
cdr3_nt: TGCAGTGCTCCTGGACAAGCCATAAACTATGGCTACACCTTC

j_call: TRBJ1-6
clone_size: many
v_call: TRBV2
cdr3_length: 14
d_call: .
cdr3_aa: CASSANRVGSPLHF
cdr3_nt: TGTGCCAGCAGTGCTAACAGGGTGGGGTCACCCCTCCACTTT

j_call: TRBJ2-1
clone_size: .
v_call: TRBV7-9
cdr3_length: 11
d_call: .
cdr3_aa: CASSWGLQQFF
cdr3_nt: TGTGCCAGCAGCTGGGGACTCCAGCAGTTCTTC

j_call: TRBJ1-1
clone_size: .
v_call: TRBV29-1
cdr3_length: 12
d_call: TRBD1
cdr3_aa: CSVEDRRTEAFF
cdr3_nt: TGCAGCGTTGAGGACAGGCGAACTGAAGCTTTCTTT

j_call: TRBJ1-2
clone_size: many
v_call: TRBV5-1
cdr3_length: 14
d_call: .
cdr3_aa: CASSSAGRDYGYTF
cdr3_nt: TGCGCCAGCAGCTCCGCGGGCAGGGATTATGGCTACACCTTC

j_call: TRBJ1-4
clone_size: many
v_call: TRBV2
cdr3_length: 18
d_call: .
cdr3_aa: CASSEALVLGSTNEKLFF
cdr3_nt: TGTGCCAGCAGTGAAGCGCTTGTTTTGGGATCAACTAATGAAAAACTGTTTTTT

j_call: TRBJ2-1
clone_size: few
v_call: TRBV29-1
cdr3_length: 11
d_call: .
cdr3_aa: CSGSSGAVQFF
cdr3_nt: TGCAGCGGGAGTAGCGGAGCGGTGCAGTTCTTC

j_call: TRBJ2-5
clone_size: many
v_call: TRBV2
cdr3_length: 10
d_call: .
cdr3_aa: CASRQETQYF
cdr3_nt: TGTGCCAGCCGCCAAGAGACCCAGTACTTC

j_call: TRBJ1-5
clone_size: many
v_call: TRBV20-1
cdr3_length: 16
d_call: .
cdr3_aa: CSASPGTRTSNQPQHF
cdr3_nt: TGCAGTGCTAGCCCCGGGACAAGAACGAGCAATCAGCCCCAGCATTTT

j_call: TRBJ2-7
clone_size: many
v_call: TRBV5-1
cdr3_length: 14
d_call: TRBD1
cdr3_aa: CASSWTGPSYEQYF
cdr3_nt: TGCGCCAGCAGCTGGACAGGCCCCTCCTACGAGCAGTACTTC

j_call: TRBJ2-7
clone_size: .
v_call: TRBV5-1
cdr3_length: 15
d_call: TRBD2
cdr3_aa: CASSLLAGVHNEQYF
cdr3_nt: TGCGCCAGCAGCCTGCTAGCGGGAGTTCACAATGAGCAGTACTTC

j_call: TRBJ2-5
clone_size: .
v_call: TRBV7-2
cdr3_length: 14
d_call: TRBD2
cdr3_aa: CAGSSGLAGEIQYF
cdr3_nt: TGTGCCGGCAGCTCGGGACTAGCAGGAGAGATCCAGTACTTC

j_call: TRBJ2-2
clone_size: many
v_call: TRBV12-3/TRBV12-4
cdr3_length: 16
d_call: TRBD1
cdr3_aa: CASSLRGTGGTGELFF
cdr3_nt: TGTGCCAGCAGTTTACGAGGGACAGGGGGCACCGGGGAGCTGTTTTTT

j_call: TRBJ2-5
clone_size: many
v_call: TRBV6-5
cdr3_length: 13
d_call: .
cdr3_aa: CASGRLSSETQYF
cdr3_nt: TGTGCCAGCGGGCGACTGTCTTCGGAGACCCAGTACTTC